Described below is a single T cell receptor beta chain sequence and its context. The sample is drawn from a study of blood T cell repertoires in COVID-19. Assay: immunoSEQ multiplex PCR; the TCRdb copy retains only in-frame clones and omits some. Of roughly 140,000 clones listed, more than 75% are singletons. The CDR3 has 13 residues. V lost 8 bases and J lost 5; bases outside the gene matches: 8. Germline-derived CDR1 and CDR2 are MNHNY and SVGAGI (reference sequence). The sample consisted of peripheral blood. This receptor was obtained from a man aged 55 to 69 with acute or convalescent COVID-19. The chain is built from TRBV6-6 and TRBJ1-2; TRBD1 matches 7 bases. The CDR3 spells CASAGQRNYGYTF. The DNA for the CDR3 is TGTGCCAGCGCGGGACAGAGGAATTATGGCTACACCTTC.